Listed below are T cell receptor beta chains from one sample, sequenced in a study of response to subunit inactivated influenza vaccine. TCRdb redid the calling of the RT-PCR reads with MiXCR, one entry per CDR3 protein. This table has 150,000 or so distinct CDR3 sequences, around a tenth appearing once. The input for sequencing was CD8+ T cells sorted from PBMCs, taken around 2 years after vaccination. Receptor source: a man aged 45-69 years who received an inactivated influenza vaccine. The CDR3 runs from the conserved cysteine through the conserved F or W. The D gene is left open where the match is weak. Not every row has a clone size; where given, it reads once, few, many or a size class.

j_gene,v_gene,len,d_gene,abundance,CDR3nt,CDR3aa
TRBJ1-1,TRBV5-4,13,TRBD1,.,TGTGCCAGCAGAGGACAGGGGCAGACTGAAGCTTTCTTT,CASRGQGQTEAFF
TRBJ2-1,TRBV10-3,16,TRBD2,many,TGTGCCATCAGTGCTCCTGAGCGGGAGGTATACAATGAGCAGTTCTTC,CAISAPEREVYNEQFF
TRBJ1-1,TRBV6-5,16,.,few,TGTGCCAGCAGTTTGACCCGGCGGGCCGAATTGACTGAAGCTTTCTTT,CASSLTRRAELTEAFF
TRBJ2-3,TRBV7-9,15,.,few,TGTGCCAGCAGCTTATTGTCCGCCAGCACAGATACGCAGTATTTT,CASSLLSASTDTQYF
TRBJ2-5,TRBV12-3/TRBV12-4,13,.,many,TGTGCCAGCAGTTTTTCTCCCTTGAGTACTGAGTTTTTC,CASSFSPLSTEFF
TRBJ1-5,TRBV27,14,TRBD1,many,TGTGCCACCGCGGACAGGGGGATGGGTCAGCCCCAGCATTTT,CATADRGMGQPQHF
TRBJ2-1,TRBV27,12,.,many,TGTGCCAGCAGTTTTATGGGGGAGGAGCAGTTCTTC,CASSFMGEEQFF
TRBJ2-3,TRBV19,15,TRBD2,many,TGTGCCAGTAGTATAGTCGGGGGGGGCACAGATACGCAGTATTTT,CASSIVGGGTDTQYF
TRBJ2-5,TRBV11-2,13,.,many,TGTGCCAGCAGCTTAATACCCACTGAGACCCAGTACTTC,CASSLIPTETQYF
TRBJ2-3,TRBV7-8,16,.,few,TGTGCCAGCAGCCGCCCATGGGCAGGGGGGACAGATACGCAGTATTTT,CASSRPWAGGTDTQYF
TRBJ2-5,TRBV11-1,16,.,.,TGTGCCAGCAGCTCATACCGCAGGGAAAATTTGGAGACCCAGTACTTC,CASSSYRRENLETQYF
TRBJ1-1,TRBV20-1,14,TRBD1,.,TGCAGTGCCCCAAGGACAGGGGGATTGACTGAAGCTTTCTTT,CSAPRTGGLTEAFF
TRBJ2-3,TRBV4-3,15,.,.,TGCGCCAGCAGCCGATTTGAAGGGTCTACAGATACGCAGTATTTT,CASSRFEGSTDTQYF
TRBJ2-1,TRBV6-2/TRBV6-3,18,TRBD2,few,TGTGCCAGCAGCCCCCTCACCGGACTAGCGGGGGCCTCGGATGAGCAGTTCTTC,CASSPLTGLAGASDEQFF
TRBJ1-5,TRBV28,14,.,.,TGTGCCAGCAGTTTATCCGCGGGCAATCAGCCCCAGCATTTT,CASSLSAGNQPQHF
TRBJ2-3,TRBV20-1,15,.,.,TGCAGTGCTAGAGATGGACTACCTTTCACAGATACGCAGTATTTT,CSARDGLPFTDTQYF
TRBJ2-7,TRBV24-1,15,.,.,TGTGCCACCAGTGATTTCGGGCCAACGGGGTACGAGCAGTACTTC,CATSDFGPTGYEQYF
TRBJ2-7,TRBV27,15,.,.,TGTGCCAGCAGTTTATATTTCGGGGCGAGCTACGAGCAGTACTTC,CASSLYFGASYEQYF
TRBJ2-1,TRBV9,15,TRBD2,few,TGTGCCAGCAGCGCCGGGACTAGCGGGGCGGGTGAGCAGTTCTTC,CASSAGTSGAGEQFF
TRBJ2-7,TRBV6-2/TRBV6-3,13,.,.,TGTGCCAGCAGTTACCCGGACAGCTACGAGCAGTACTTC,CASSYPDSYEQYF
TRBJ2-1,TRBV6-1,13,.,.,TGTGCCAGCAGTGAAAGTGACTACAATGAGCAGTTCTTC,CASSESDYNEQFF
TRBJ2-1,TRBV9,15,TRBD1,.,TGTGCCAGCAGCGAGGGGACAGGGTCATTCAATGAGCAGTTCTTC,CASSEGTGSFNEQFF
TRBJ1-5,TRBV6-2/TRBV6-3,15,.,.,TGTGCCAGCAGTGACCCTGGGACGGTTTATCAGCCCCAGCATTTT,CASSDPGTVYQPQHF
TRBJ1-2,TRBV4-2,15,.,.,TGTGCCAGCAGCCAAGAGAAACACCCCAACTATGGCTACACCTTC,CASSQEKHPNYGYTF
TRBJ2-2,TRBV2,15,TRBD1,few,TGTGCCAGCAGTGAGGGACAGGCCGGCACCGGGGAGCTGTTTTTT,CASSEGQAGTGELFF
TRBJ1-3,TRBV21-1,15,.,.,TGTGCCAGCAGCAAATATCAGGGGGCTGGAAACACCATATATTTT,CASSKYQGAGNTIYF
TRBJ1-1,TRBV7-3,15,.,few,TGTGCCAGCAGCTTATATGGGGGGGAGAACACTGAAGCTTTCTTT,CASSLYGGENTEAFF
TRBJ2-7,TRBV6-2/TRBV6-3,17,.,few,TGTGCCAGCAGTTACTCGTCGTCGGGGCTTCCGATCTACGAGCAGTACTTC,CASSYSSSGLPIYEQYF
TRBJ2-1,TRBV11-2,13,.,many,TGTGCCAGCAGCTTATTGGCGGAGAATGAGCAGTTCTTC,CASSLLAENEQFF
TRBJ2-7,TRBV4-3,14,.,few,TGCGCCAGCAGCCAAGAACCCGGGAACTACGAGCAGTACTTC,CASSQEPGNYEQYF
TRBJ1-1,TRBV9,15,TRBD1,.,TGTGCCAGCAGCGACATCGGGACAGCGAACACTGAAGCTTTCTTT,CASSDIGTANTEAFF
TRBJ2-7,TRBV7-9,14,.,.,TGTGCCAGCAGCTCACCGACAGGCCTGTACGAGCAGTACTTC,CASSSPTGLYEQYF
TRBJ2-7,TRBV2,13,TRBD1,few,TGTGCCAGCAGTCAGACAGGGGTCTACGAGCAGTACTTC,CASSQTGVYEQYF
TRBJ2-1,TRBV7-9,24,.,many,TGTGCCAGCAGCTTATCATTGGGCAGGCCCCCCCAGGGTTCGTCGAAGGGCTTCTACAATGAGCAGTTCTTC,CASSLSLGRPPQGSSKGFYNEQFF
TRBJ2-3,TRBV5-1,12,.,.,TGCGCCAGCAGCTTCGGGCGAGATACGCAGTATTTT,CASSFGRDTQYF
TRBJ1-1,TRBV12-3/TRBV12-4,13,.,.,TGTGCCAGCAGCACAGGGACGAACACTGAAGCTTTCTTT,CASSTGTNTEAFF
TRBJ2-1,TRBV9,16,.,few,TGTGCCAGCAGCCTAGGGGACTTGAGCTCCTACAATGAGCAGTTCTTC,CASSLGDLSSYNEQFF
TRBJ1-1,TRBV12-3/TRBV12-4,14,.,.,TGTGCCAGCAGTTTTGCGGACATGAACACTGAAGCTTTCTTT,CASSFADMNTEAFF
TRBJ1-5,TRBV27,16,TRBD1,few,TGTGCCAGCAGTCCCTTTCCCGGACAGGCTAATCAGCCCCAGCATTTT,CASSPFPGQANQPQHF
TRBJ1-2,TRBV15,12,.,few,TGTGCCACCAGCACCCAGGAATATGGCTACACCTTC,CATSTQEYGYTF
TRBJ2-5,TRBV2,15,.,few,TGTGCCAGCAGTGGGCAACAGGGTCGGGGAGAGACCCAGTACTTC,CASSGQQGRGETQYF
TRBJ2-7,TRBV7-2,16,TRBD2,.,TGTGCCAGCAGCCAGGCCCTGCGGGGGAGTTCCTACGAGCAGTACTTC,CASSQALRGSSYEQYF
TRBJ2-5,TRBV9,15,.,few,TGTGCCAGCAGCGGCGAAGGTGGGACACAAGAGACCCAGTACTTC,CASSGEGGTQETQYF
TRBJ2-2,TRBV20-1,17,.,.,TGCAGTGCTAGCCTAGCAGAGCCTACCTCTCGGGCCGGGGAGCTGTTTTTT,CSASLAEPTSRAGELFF
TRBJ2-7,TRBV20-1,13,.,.,TGCAGTGCTAGATTCGGCGGACCCTACGAGCAGTACTTC,CSARFGGPYEQYF
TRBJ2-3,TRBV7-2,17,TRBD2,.,TGTGCCAGCAGGCTTAGTAGGCTAGCGGGCAGCACAGATACGCAGTATTTT,CASRLSRLAGSTDTQYF
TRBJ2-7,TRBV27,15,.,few,TGTGCCAGCAGTTTATTCGCACCCCAGGGTTACGAGCAGTACTTC,CASSLFAPQGYEQYF
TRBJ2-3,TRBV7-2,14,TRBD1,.,TGTGCCAGCAGCTCGACCCGGGACAGTAAATTGCAGTATTTT,CASSSTRDSKLQYF
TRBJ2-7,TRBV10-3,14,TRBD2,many,TGTGCCATCAGTGAGCCCGGGACTAGAAACGAGCAGTACTTC,CAISEPGTRNEQYF